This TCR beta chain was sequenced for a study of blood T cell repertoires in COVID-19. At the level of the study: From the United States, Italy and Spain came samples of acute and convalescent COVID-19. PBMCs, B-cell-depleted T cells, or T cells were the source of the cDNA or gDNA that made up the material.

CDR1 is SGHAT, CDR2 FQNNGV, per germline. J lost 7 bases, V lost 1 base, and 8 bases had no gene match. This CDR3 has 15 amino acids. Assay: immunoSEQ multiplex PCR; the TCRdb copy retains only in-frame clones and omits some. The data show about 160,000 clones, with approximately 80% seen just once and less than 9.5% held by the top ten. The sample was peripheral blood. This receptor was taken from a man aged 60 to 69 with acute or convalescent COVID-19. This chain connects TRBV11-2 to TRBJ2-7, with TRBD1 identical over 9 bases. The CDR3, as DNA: TGTGCCAGCAGCTTAGGGGGGACAGGGCCGAGAGAGCAGTACTTC. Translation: CASSLGGTGPREQYF.